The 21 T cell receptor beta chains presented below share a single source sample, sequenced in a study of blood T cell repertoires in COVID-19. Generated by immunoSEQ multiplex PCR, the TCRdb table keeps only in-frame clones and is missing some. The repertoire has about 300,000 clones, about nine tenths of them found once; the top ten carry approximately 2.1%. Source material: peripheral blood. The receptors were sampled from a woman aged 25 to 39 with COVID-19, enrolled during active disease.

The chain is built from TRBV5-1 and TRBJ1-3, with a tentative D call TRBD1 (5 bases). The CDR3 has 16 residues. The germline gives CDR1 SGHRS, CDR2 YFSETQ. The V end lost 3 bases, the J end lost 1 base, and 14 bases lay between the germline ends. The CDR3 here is CASSYISQGSGNTIYF. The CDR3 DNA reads TGCGCCAGCAGCTACATATCCCAGGGTTCTGGAAACACCATATATTTT. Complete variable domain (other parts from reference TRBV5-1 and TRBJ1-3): KAGVTQTPRYLIKTRGQQVTLSCSPISGHRSVSWYQQTPGQGLQFLFEYFSETQRNKGNFPGRFSGRQFSNSRSEMNVSTLELGDSALYLCASSYISQGSGNTIYFGEGSWLTVV.

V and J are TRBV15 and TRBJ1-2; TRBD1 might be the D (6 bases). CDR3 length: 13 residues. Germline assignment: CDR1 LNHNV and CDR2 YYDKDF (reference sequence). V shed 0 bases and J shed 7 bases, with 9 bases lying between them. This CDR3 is CATSRDGRGGYTF. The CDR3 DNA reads TGTGCCACCAGCAGAGATGGCAGGGGTGGCTACACCTTC.

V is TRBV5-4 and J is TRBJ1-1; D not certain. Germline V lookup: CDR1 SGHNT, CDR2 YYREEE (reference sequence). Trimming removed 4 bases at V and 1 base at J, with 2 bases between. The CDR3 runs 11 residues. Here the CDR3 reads CASSRNTEAFF. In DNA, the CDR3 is TGTGCCAGCAGCCGGAACACTGAAGCTTTCTTT.

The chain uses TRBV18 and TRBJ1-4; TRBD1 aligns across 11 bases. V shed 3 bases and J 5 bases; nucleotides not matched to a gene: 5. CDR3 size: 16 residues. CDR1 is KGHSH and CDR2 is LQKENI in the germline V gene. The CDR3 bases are TGTGCCAGCTCACCCGGGGACAGGGGGTCCAATGAAAAACTGTTTTTT. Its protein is CASSPGDRGSNEKLFF. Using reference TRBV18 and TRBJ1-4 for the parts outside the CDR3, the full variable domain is NAGVMQNPRHLVRRRGQEARLRCSPMKGHSHVYWYRQLPEEGLKFMVYLQKENIIDESGMPKERFSAEFPKEGPSILRIQQVVRGDSAAYFCASSPGDRGSNEKLFFGSGTQLSVL.

CDR3 residues: CATSSGQGSSGNTIYF. The DNA for the CDR3 is TGTGCCACCAGCTCCGGACAGGGGAGCTCTGGAAACACCATATATTTT. This chain links TRBV15 with TRBJ1-3, with TRBD1 matching over 9 bases. The CDR3 extends over 16 amino acids. The ends lost 5 bases at V and 0 bases at J; junction bases unmatched: 5. Per germline, CDR1 LNHNV and CDR2 YYDKDF (reference sequence).

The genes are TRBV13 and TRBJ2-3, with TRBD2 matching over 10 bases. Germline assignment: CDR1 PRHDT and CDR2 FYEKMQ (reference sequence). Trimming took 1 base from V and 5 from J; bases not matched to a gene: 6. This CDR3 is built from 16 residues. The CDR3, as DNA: TGTGCCAGCAGCTTAGTGTCTAGCGGGAGTAAAGATACGCAGTATTTT. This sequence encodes CASSLVSSGSKDTQYF.

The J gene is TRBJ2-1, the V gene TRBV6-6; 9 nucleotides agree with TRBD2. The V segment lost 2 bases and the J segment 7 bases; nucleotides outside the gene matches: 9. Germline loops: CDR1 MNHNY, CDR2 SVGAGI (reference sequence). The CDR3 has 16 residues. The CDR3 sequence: CASSYNPLGLANEQFF. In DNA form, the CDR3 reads TGTGCCAGCAGTTACAATCCGTTGGGACTAGCAAATGAGCAGTTCTTC.

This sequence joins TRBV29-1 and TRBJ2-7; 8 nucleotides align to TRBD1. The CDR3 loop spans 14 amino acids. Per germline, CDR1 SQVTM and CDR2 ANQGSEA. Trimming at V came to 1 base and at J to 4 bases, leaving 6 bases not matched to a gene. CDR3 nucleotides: TGCAGCGTTGAAGGTGGGGACAGGTTTTACGAGCAGTACTTC. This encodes CSVEGGDRFYEQYF.

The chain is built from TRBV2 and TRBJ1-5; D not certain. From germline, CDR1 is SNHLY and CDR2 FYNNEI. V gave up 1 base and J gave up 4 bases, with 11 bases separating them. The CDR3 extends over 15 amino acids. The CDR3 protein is CASSEDVGGNQPQHF. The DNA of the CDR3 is TGTGCCAGCAGTGAAGACGTTGGAGGGAATCAGCCCCAGCATTTT.

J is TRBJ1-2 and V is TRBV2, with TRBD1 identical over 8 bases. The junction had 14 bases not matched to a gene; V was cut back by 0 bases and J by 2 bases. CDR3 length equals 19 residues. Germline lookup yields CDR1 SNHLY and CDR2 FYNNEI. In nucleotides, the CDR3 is TGTGCCAGCAGTGAAGCTACCGGGACAGGCATACCTTTAAACTATGGCTACACCTTC. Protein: CASSEATGTGIPLNYGYTF.

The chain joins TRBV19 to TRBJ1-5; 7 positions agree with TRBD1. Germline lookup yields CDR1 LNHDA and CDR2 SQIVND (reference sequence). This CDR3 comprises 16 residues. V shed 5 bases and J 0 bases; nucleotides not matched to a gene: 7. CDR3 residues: CASSPRTGLSNQPQHF. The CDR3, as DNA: TGTGCCAGTAGTCCAAGGACAGGACTTAGCAATCAGCCCCAGCATTTT.

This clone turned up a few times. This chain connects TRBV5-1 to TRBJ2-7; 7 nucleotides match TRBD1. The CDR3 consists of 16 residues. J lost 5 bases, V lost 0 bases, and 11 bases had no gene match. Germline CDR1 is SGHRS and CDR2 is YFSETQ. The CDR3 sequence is CASSLDLRGLGNEQYF. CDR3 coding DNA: TGCGCCAGCAGCTTGGACCTAAGGGGGCTGGGGAACGAGCAGTACTTC.

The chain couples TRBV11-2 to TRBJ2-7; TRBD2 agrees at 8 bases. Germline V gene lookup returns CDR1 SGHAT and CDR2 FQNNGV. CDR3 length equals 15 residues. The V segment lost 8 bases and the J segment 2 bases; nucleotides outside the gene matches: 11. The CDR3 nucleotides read TGTGCCAGCGCACATCTAGCGGGCGGACCCTACGAGCAGTACTTC. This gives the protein CASAHLAGGPYEQYF.

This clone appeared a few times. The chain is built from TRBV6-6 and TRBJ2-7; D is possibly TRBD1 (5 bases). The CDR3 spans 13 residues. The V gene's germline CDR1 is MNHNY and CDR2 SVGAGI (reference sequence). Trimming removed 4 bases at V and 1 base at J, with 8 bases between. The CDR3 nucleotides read TGTGCCAGCAGTTTACAGGTATCCTACGAGCAGTACTTC. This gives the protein CASSLQVSYEQYF.

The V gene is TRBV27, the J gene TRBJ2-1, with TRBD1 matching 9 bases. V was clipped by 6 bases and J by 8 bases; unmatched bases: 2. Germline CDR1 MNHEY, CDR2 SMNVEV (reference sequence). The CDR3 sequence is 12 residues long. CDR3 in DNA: TGTGCCAGCAGGGACAGGGGCGATGAGCAGTTCTTC. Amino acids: CASRDRGDEQFF.

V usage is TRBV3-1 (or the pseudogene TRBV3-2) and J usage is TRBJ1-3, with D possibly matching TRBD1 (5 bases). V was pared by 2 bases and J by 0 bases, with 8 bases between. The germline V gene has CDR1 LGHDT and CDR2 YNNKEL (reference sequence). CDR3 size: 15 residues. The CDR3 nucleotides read TGTGCCAGCAGCCAAACAGGTCCCTCTGGAAACACCATATATTTT. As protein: CASSQTGPSGNTIYF.

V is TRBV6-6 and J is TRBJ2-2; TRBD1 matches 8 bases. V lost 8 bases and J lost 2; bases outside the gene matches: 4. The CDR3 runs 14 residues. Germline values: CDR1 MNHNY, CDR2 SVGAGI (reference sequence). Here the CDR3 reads CASSDRANTGELFF. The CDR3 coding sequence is TGTGCCAGCTCGGACAGGGCTAACACCGGGGAGCTGTTTTTT.

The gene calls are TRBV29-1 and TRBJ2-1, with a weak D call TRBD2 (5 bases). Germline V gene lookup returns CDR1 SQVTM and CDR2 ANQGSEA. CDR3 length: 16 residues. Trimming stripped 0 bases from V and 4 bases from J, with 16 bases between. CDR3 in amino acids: CSVEDQGRRTYNEQFF. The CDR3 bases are TGCAGCGTTGAAGATCAAGGACGGCGGACTTACAATGAGCAGTTCTTC.

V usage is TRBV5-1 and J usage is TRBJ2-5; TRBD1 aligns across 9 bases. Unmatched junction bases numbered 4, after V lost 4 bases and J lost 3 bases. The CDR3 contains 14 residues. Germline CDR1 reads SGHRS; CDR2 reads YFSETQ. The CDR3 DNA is TGCGCCAGCAGCGGTCGGACAGGGGAAGAGACCCAGTACTTC. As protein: CASSGRTGEETQYF. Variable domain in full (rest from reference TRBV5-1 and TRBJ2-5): KAGVTQTPRYLIKTRGQQVTLSCSPISGHRSVSWYQQTPGQGLQFLFEYFSETQRNKGNFPGRFSGRQFSNSRSEMNVSTLELGDSALYLCASSGRTGEETQYFGPGTRLLVL.

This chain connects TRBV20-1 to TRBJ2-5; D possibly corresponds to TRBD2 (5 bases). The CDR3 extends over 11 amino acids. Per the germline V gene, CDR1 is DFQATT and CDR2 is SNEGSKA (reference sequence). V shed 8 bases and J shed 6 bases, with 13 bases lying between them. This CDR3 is CSPRERQTQYF. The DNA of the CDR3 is TGCAGTCCAAGGGAGCGGCAGACCCAGTACTTC.

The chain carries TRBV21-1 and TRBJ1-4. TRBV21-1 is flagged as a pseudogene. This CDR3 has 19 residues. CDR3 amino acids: CASSKAPGTPASVDEKLFF. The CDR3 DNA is TGTGCCAGCAGCAAAGCCCCAGGGACTCCAGCCTCAGTAGATGAAAAACTGTTTTTT.